This T cell receptor (beta chain) appears in the sequencing data of a study of CD8+ T cells in alopecia areata. About the research overall: For the treated group, dosing was oral tofacitinib at 5 to 10 mg twice daily. Study-wide points: Clonality exceeded that of normal scalp in lesional scalp, most notably in alopecia totalis/universalis.

Sequencing templates came from extracted RNA that was reverse transcribed into cDNA. Sequenced by immunoSEQ multiplex PCR; TCRdb stores in-frame clones only, minus some. This table holds about 180,000 clones, over 55% found once. With regard to this clone: Its antigen is as yet unknown.

V dropped 2 bases and J dropped 3 bases, with 11 bases sitting between them. Germline V lookup: CDR1 SGHTA, CDR2 FQGNSA. This CDR3 region has 14 residues. The researchers isolated CD4+ and CD8+ T cells from PBMCs by sorting. This TCR came from a human donor with alopecia areata. The chain employs TRBV7-2 and TRBJ2-7; maybe TRBD2 (6 bases). Sequencing used CD4+ T cells sorted from blood, obtained at week 0. For the CDR3, the DNA is TGTGCCAGCAGCTTATCGGGCGGGAACTACGAGCAGTACTTC. This gives the protein CASSLSGGNYEQYF.